Listed here are 12 T cell receptor beta chains from one sample, sequenced in a study of T cell changes during pregnancy in multiple sclerosis. Profiled with immunoSEQ multiplex PCR; TCRdb holds only in-frame clones, not every one. Of about 38,000 clones detected, approximately 94% appear once; the ten largest clones hold around 0.37%. Sample: CD4+ T cells from peripheral blood mononuclear cells, taken in the second trimester of pregnancy. These receptors all stem from a female donor with multiple sclerosis, enrolled in a pregnancy study.

This chain connects TRBV29-1 to TRBJ2-7; the D is unclear. V dropped 4 bases and J dropped 2 bases, with 12 bases sitting between them. CDR1 and CDR2 (germline): SQVTM, ANQGSEA. The length of the CDR3 is 13 residues. The DNA for the CDR3 is TGCAGCGTTGGTGGCAGTACAGCCTACGAGCAGTACTTC. Amino acid sequence: CSVGGSTAYEQYF.

This clone has more than one count but fewer than ten. This chain joins TRBV6-1 and TRBJ2-6; D is unclear. Between the trimmed V and J ends, which lost 3 bases and 0 bases, there was a span of 9 bases. Germline loops: CDR1 MNHNS, CDR2 SASEGT. The CDR3 sequence is 16 residues long. CDR3 amino acids: CASSESSGSGANVLTF. CDR3 sequence (DNA): TGTGCCAGCAGTGAGTCTTCCGGCTCTGGGGCCAACGTCCTGACTTTC.

The chain uses TRBV15 and TRBJ1-1; TRBD1 is a possible D gene (6 bases). V was pared by 6 bases and J by 1 base, with 15 bases between. Germline V CDR1 and CDR2: LNHNV, YYDKDF (reference sequence). The CDR3 runs to 15 residues. In DNA, the CDR3 is TGTGCCACCAGTCCATGGGGGGGGCAGAACACTGAAGCTTTCTTT. It codes for CATSPWGGQNTEAFF. Supplemented by reference TRBV15 and TRBJ1-1, the full variable domain reads DAMVIQNPRYQVTQFGKPVTLSCSQTLNHNVMYWYQQKSSQAPKLLFHYYDKDFNNEADTPDNFQSRRPNTSFCFLDIRSPGLGDTAMYLCATSPWGGQNTEAFFGQGTRLTVV.

The V call is TRBV15, the J call TRBJ2-1, with TRBD2 matching over 9 bases. V trimming: 0 bases; J trimming: 7 bases; junction bases outside the gene matches: 10. Germline V gene sequence: CDR1 LNHNV, CDR2 YYDKDF (reference sequence). This CDR3 has 17 residues. The CDR3 reads CATSRDVGLAGFNEQFF. Here the CDR3 DNA reads TGTGCCACCAGCAGAGATGTAGGGCTAGCGGGGTTTAATGAGCAGTTCTTC.

This clone was observed a single time. The V and J genes are TRBV19 and TRBJ2-7, with TRBD1 matching over 7 bases. Germline values: CDR1 LNHDA, CDR2 SQIVND (reference sequence). J was trimmed by 1 base and V by 7 bases; bases with no gene match: 4. CDR3 length equals 13 residues. CDR3 in amino acids: CASTRGPSYEQYF. CDR3 DNA: TGTGCCAGTACTAGGGGGCCGTCCTACGAGCAGTACTTC.

The rearrangement joins TRBV7-9 to TRBJ1-4; 9 positions agree with TRBD1. Germline V gene lookup returns CDR1 SEHNR and CDR2 FQNEAQ (reference sequence). V was clipped by 5 bases and J by 7 bases; unmatched bases: 5. CDR3 length: 14 amino acids. The CDR3: CASSIGQGSEKLFF. The CDR3 nucleotides read TGTGCCAGCAGCATCGGACAGGGGAGTGAAAAACTGTTTTTT.

V gene TRBV7-9 combines with J gene TRBJ1-6; D is unresolved. The CDR3 loop spans 15 amino acids. The germline V gene encodes CDR1 SEHNR and CDR2 FQNEAQ (reference sequence). Trimming pared 2 bases from V and 8 bases from J, leaving 13 bases between. CDR3 loop: CASSLTALRDSPLHF. The DNA for the CDR3 is TGTGCCAGCAGCTTAACAGCACTCCGTGATTCACCCCTCCACTTT.

The genes are TRBV5-1 and TRBJ2-7; D gene ambiguous. CDR3 length equals 12 residues. Germline V gene data show CDR1 as SGHRS and CDR2 as YFSETQ. Trimming cost V 2 bases and J 3 bases, with 6 bases left between them. The CDR3 is CASSLEDYEQYF. DNA for the CDR3: TGCGCCAGCAGCTTAGAGGACTACGAGCAGTACTTC.

The V and J genes are TRBV2 and TRBJ1-2; maybe TRBD1 (5 bases). Trimming pared 4 bases from V and 7 bases from J, leaving 13 bases between. Germline loops: CDR1 SNHLY, CDR2 FYNNEI. CDR3 length equals 13 residues. Here the CDR3 reads CASSVLGEGGYTF. CDR3 in DNA: TGTGCCAGCAGTGTGCTAGGGGAAGGTGGCTACACCTTC.

The chain has TRBV28 and TRBJ2-7; 7 bases are a match to TRBD1. The CDR3 totals 13 residues. Trimming removed 7 bases from V and 3 bases from J; junction bases left unmatched: 6. In germline, CDR1 is MDHEN, CDR2 SYDVKM. In DNA, the CDR3 is TGTGCCAGCACTAGGACAGGACGCTACGAGCAGTACTTC. The encoded protein is CASTRTGRYEQYF.

As DNA, the CDR3 is TGTGCCAGCAGCCCTACAGGGCTCAAGGGCTATGGCTACACCTTC. Encoded protein: CASSPTGLKGYGYTF. The chain couples TRBV7-9 to TRBJ1-2; D might be TRBD1 (6 bases). The V end was cut by 5 bases, the J end by 4 bases, with 17 bases between. There are 15 residues in the CDR3. Germline assignment: CDR1 SEHNR and CDR2 FQNEAQ (reference sequence).

CDR3: CASSLDGALAGERQFF. CDR3 DNA: TGTGCCAGCAGCTTAGATGGGGCGCTAGCGGGAGAACGTCAGTTCTTC. The rearrangement joins TRBV11-3 to TRBJ2-1; 10 bases map to TRBD2. Germline-derived CDR1 and CDR2 are SGHNT and YENEEA. V trimming: 0 bases; J trimming: 13 bases; junction bases outside the gene matches: 12. This CDR3 comprises 16 residues.